Following are 31 T cell receptor beta chains from one sample sequenced in a study of identical twins. A single record per CDR3 protein comes from TCRdb applying MiXCR to the 5' RACE reads. The sample holds about 700,000 distinct CDR3 sequences, 5.5% to 7.5% seen once. The specimen sequenced was naive T cells sorted from blood. These receptors all stem from a young man in good health.

This clonotype was seen more than once but under ten times. The rearrangement joins TRBV14 to TRBJ2-1; 7 bases are a match to TRBD1. Trimming at V came to 5 bases and at J to 7 bases, leaving 14 bases not matched to a gene. Germline lookup yields CDR1 SGHDN and CDR2 FVKESK. The CDR3 sequence is 16 residues long. The CDR3 nucleotides read TGTGCCAGCAGCTCCGAGAGGAGACAGGGTTATAATGAGCAGTTCTTC. Protein product: CASSSERRQGYNEQFF.

The chain couples TRBV7-2 to TRBJ2-7; D ambiguous. This CDR3 comprises 12 residues. V was clipped by 4 bases and J by 4 bases, with 8 bases between them. Per germline, CDR1 SGHTA and CDR2 FQGNSA. The DNA of the CDR3 is TGTGCCAGCAGCTCCCGTGAATACGAGCAGTACGTC. Amino acid sequence: CASSSREYEQYV.

V usage is TRBV6-1 and J usage is TRBJ1-5; TRBD1 aligns across 7 bases. J lost 7 bases, V lost 8 bases, and 11 bases had no gene match. The CDR3 loop spans 14 amino acids. Germline V lookup: CDR1 MNHNS, CDR2 SASEGT. DNA for the CDR3: TGTGCCAGCTGCCAGGCAGGGGGTAAGCAGCCCCAGCATTTT. Its translation is CASCQAGGKQPQHF.

This clonotype has only a few counts. This chain joins TRBV7-2 and TRBJ2-1, with D possibly TRBD2 on 5 matching bases. The V end was cut by 0 bases, the J end by 2 bases, with 14 bases between. This CDR3 spans 17 amino acids. Germline CDR1 is SGHTA and CDR2 is FQGNSA. This chain's CDR3 is CASSLALWVGAYNEQFF. For the CDR3, the DNA is TGTGCCAGCAGCTTAGCGCTTTGGGTCGGGGCCTACAATGAGCAGTTCTTC.

The chain combines TRBV5-5 with TRBJ2-1; 13 bases agree with TRBD2. The CDR3 has 18 residues. Per the germline V gene, CDR1 is SGHKS and CDR2 is YYEKEE (reference sequence). The J segment lost 1 base and the V segment lost 2 bases, leaving 6 bases of the junction unmatched. Here the CDR3 reads CASSFPGLAGESYNEQFF. CDR3 DNA: TGTGCCAGCAGCTTTCCAGGACTAGCGGGAGAGTCCTACAATGAGCAGTTCTTC.

This clonotype was counted many times. The genes are TRBV12-3 or TRBV12-4 and TRBJ1-5; D remains ambiguous. V lost 1 base and J 2 bases, leaving 12 bases between the germline ends. This CDR3 region has 16 residues. The CDR3, as DNA: TGTGCCAGCAGTTTAGTTGAGGGTTTGGGCAATCAGCCCCAGCATTTT. The encoded protein is CASSLVEGLGNQPQHF.

This clonotype was counted at least ten times. The chain's CDR3 is CSASGRAGTQYF. The CDR3 nucleotides are TGCAGTGCTAGCGGCAGGGCGGGCACGCAGTATTTT. This chain connects TRBV20-1 to TRBJ2-3; the D call may be TRBD1 or TRBD2 (5 bases each). CDR1 and CDR2 (germline): DFQATT, SNEGSKA (reference sequence). The CDR3 spans 12 residues. V was cut by 3 bases and J by 9 bases, with 13 bases left in between.

This clonotype was detected ten times or more. V and J are TRBV15 and TRBJ1-2; 7 nucleotides match TRBD1. Germline assignment: CDR1 LNHNV and CDR2 YYDKDF (reference sequence). V shed 2 bases, J shed 8 bases, and the junction held 8 bases outside the gene matches. The length of the CDR3 is 14 residues. The CDR3: CATSRSGTVYGYTF. The CDR3 nucleotides are TGTGCCACCAGCAGATCCGGGACAGTATACGGCTACACCTTC.

This clonotype came up many times. This sequence joins TRBV28 and TRBJ2-1; tentative D call: TRBD2 (6 bases). Germline CDR1 and CDR2: MDHEN and SYDVKM. The CDR3 loop spans 13 amino acids. The V end was cut by 3 bases, the J end by 9 bases, with 12 bases between. Here the CDR3 DNA reads TGTGCCAGCAGTTTGGGTGGAGGGGTTGAGCAGTTCTTC. It encodes CASSLGGGVEQFF.

The chain uses TRBV11-2 and TRBJ2-3, with 9 bases fitting TRBD2. Germline V CDR1 and CDR2: SGHAT, FQNNGV. V shed 1 base, J shed 1 base, and the junction held 6 bases outside the gene matches. CDR3 length: 17 residues. The CDR3 region is CASSLVWKREGTDTQYF. The CDR3 bases are TGTGCCAGCAGCTTAGTTTGGAAGCGGGAGGGCACAGATACGCAGTATTTT.

This clonotype was recorded at least ten times. This rearrangement joins TRBV5-1 to TRBJ1-2; D is unclear. Germline assignment: CDR1 SGHRS and CDR2 YFSETQ. The CDR3 contains 14 residues. V was clipped by 0 bases and J by 3 bases, with 9 bases between them. In DNA, the CDR3 is TGCGCCAGCAGCTTGGCCAGCCTTGACTATGGCTACACCTTC. It encodes CASSLASLDYGYTF.

The rearrangement joins TRBV30 to TRBJ2-7; maybe TRBD2 (6 bases). The ends were cut back, 4 bases at V and 6 bases at J, with 16 bases in the middle. Germline V gene sequence: CDR1 GTSNPN, CDR2 SVGIG (reference sequence). This CDR3 comprises 13 residues. CDR3 in amino acids: CAWTFGDLGEQYF. The CDR3, as DNA: TGTGCCTGGACTTTTGGGGACTTGGGCGAGCAGTACTTC.

The chain recombines TRBV28 with TRBJ2-3, with a tentative D call TRBD2 (6 bases). Germline-derived CDR1 and CDR2 are MDHEN and SYDVKM. CDR3 length equals 16 residues. Trimming shortened V by 4 bases and J by 4 bases, and 18 bases separated the two germline ends. The CDR3 sequence is CASSSLRERVSDTQYF. The CDR3 DNA reads TGTGCCAGCAGTTCCCTCCGCGAGCGGGTGTCAGATACGCAGTATTTT.

About this clonotype: A read error may explain this, as a much larger clone is one base away. Here the CDR3 reads CSSSQTGSVAFF. The CDR3 nucleotides read TGCTCCAGCAGCCAAACAGGTTCTGTCGCTTTCTTT. This rearrangement joins TRBV4-1 to TRBJ1-1; a possible D gene is TRBD1 (5 bases). Per germline, CDR1 MGHRA and CDR2 YSYEKL. The length of the CDR3 is 12 residues.

This clonotype was counted ten times or more. The V and J genes are TRBV6-1 and TRBJ2-1; D gene unclear. The CDR3 covers 13 residues. The V gene lost 5 bases and the J gene lost 5 bases, with 10 bases spanning the gap. CDR1 MNHNS and CDR2 SASEGT come from the germline V gene. This CDR3 reads CASSRNQHNEQFF. Written as DNA, the CDR3 is TGTGCCAGCAGTCGAAACCAACACAATGAGCAGTTCTTC.

This clonotype was picked up many times. The rearrangement links TRBV5-1 to TRBJ2-2, with no clear D. V gave up 6 bases and J gave up 1 base, with 13 bases separating them. This CDR3 is built from 15 residues. Germline-derived CDR1 and CDR2 are SGHRS and YFSETQ. As DNA, the CDR3 is TGCGCCAGCAAGGAAGACCCGAAGAACACCGGGGAGCTGTTTTTT. It specifies CASKEDPKNTGELFF. Full variable domain (rest looked up from reference TRBV5-1 and TRBJ2-2): KAGVTQTPRYLIKTRGQQVTLSCSPISGHRSVSWYQQTPGQGLQFLFEYFSETQRNKGNFPGRFSGRQFSNSRSEMNVSTLELGDSALYLCASKEDPKNTGELFFGEGSRLTVL.

This clonotype was counted ten times or more. J is TRBJ2-1 and V is TRBV10-2, with D unclear. This CDR3 contains 12 residues. CDR1 and CDR2 from the germline V gene are WSHSY and SAAADI. Trimming shortened V by 8 bases and J by 7 bases, and 12 bases separated the two germline ends. Here the CDR3 DNA reads TGCGCCAGCGAGGTGAGAAGAAATGAGCAGTTCTTC. The encoded protein is CASEVRRNEQFF.

This clonotype was seen ten or more times. This chain joins TRBV12-3 or TRBV12-4 and TRBJ2-7, with D possibly being TRBD1 or TRBD2 (5 bases each). This CDR3 is built from 15 residues. Trimming left V 3 bases short and J 1 base short, with 13 bases between. CDR3 region: CASSLRQGVSYEQYF. The CDR3 coding sequence is TGTGCCAGCAGTTTGCGGCAGGGAGTATCCTACGAGCAGTACTTC.

The genes are TRBV27 and TRBJ2-2; 11 nucleotides agree with TRBD2. Looked up from germline, CDR1 is MNHEY and CDR2 is SMNVEV (reference sequence). CDR3 length: 18 amino acids. V lost 5 bases to trimming and J lost 0 bases; unmatched junction nucleotides: 8. The CDR3 reads CASSLGLADFANTGELFF. DNA of the CDR3: TGTGCCAGCAGTCTGGGACTAGCGGACTTCGCGAACACCGGGGAGCTGTTTTTT.

V and J are TRBV7-9 and TRBJ2-3, with no clear D. The CDR3 is 16 amino acids. V was shortened by 1 base and J by 5 bases, with 16 bases between the two germline ends. The germline V gene encodes CDR1 SEHNR and CDR2 FQNEAQ (reference sequence). CDR3 in amino acids: CASSLGRFPTGDTQYF. The CDR3 nucleotides read TGTGCCAGCAGCTTAGGCCGGTTTCCCACCGGAGATACGCAGTATTTT.

V is TRBV25-1 and J is TRBJ2-7, with 11 bases matching TRBD2. Germline V gene data show CDR1 as MGHDK and CDR2 as SYGVNS. With 9 bases clipped from V and 0 bases from J, the junction kept 13 bases outside the gene matches. The CDR3 extends over 17 amino acids. For the CDR3, the DNA is TGTGCCAGTCCGAAAAGGGGACTAGCGGAGGACTCCTACGAGCAGTACTTC. It encodes CASPKRGLAEDSYEQYF.

This clonotype was found a few times. The chain combines TRBV10-3 with TRBJ2-1, with TRBD2 as a possible D gene (6 bases). The germline V and J ends were trimmed by 7 bases and 2 bases, with 12 bases remaining between them. There are 14 residues in the CDR3. Germline assignment: CDR1 ENHRY and CDR2 SYGVKD. CDR3 DNA: TGTGCCATCACTCGGGACTTAACCTACAATGAGCAGTTCTTC. Protein product: CAITRDLTYNEQFF.

This clonotype was detected only a few times. The CDR3 is CASSFPDRAVTHTGELFF. CDR3 nucleotides: TGTGCCAGCAGTTTCCCCGACAGGGCTGTGACTCACACCGGGGAGCTGTTTTTT. The chain carries TRBV12-3 or TRBV12-4 and TRBJ2-2, with 7 bases lining up with TRBD1. The CDR3 spans 18 residues. V dropped 3 bases and J dropped 3; count of bases not matched to a gene: 13.

Ten or more counts support this clonotype. V gene TRBV29-1 combines with J gene TRBJ2-3, with a possible D match to TRBD2 (6 bases). The germline V gene encodes CDR1 SQVTM and CDR2 ANQGSEA. Trimming removed 4 bases from V and 5 bases from J, with 10 bases in between. CDR3 length equals 12 residues. The chain's CDR3 is CSVASGGDTQYF. In DNA form, the CDR3 reads TGCAGCGTTGCCTCCGGGGGAGATACGCAGTATTTT.

This chain connects TRBV28 to TRBJ2-2; D may be TRBD1 or TRBD2 (5 bases each). The CDR3 is 16 amino acids. CDR1 MDHEN and CDR2 SYDVKM come from the germline V gene. V lost 5 bases and J lost 3, with 16 bases in between. CDR3 residues: CASSTRGASDTGELFF. In DNA, the CDR3 is TGTGCCAGCAGTACCCGAGGGGCATCGGACACCGGGGAGCTGTTTTTT.

This clonotype was detected a few times. The chain uses TRBV5-1 and TRBJ2-5; TRBD2 matches at 12 bases. Trimming removed 4 bases from V and 5 bases from J; junction bases left unmatched: 3. Germline V gene sequence: CDR1 SGHRS, CDR2 YFSETQ. This CDR3 spans 14 amino acids. CDR3 loop: CASSQTSGSETQYF. In DNA form, the CDR3 reads TGCGCCAGCAGCCAGACTAGCGGGAGTGAGACCCAGTACTTC.

This clonotype was detected a few times. The V gene is TRBV6-5, the J gene TRBJ1-5; D unresolved. The length of the CDR3 is 14 residues. V shed 0 bases and J shed 4 bases, with 7 bases lying between them. The germline V gene encodes CDR1 MNHEY and CDR2 SVGAGI. CDR3 DNA sequence: TGTGCCAGCAGTTACTCGATTTCGAATCAGCCCCAGCATTTT. Protein product: CASSYSISNQPQHF.

In its sample, this clonotype was seen many times. The CDR3 sequence: CASSVGAASTNEKLFF. DNA for the CDR3: TGTGCCAGCAGCGTGGGTGCAGCTTCAACTAATGAAAAACTGTTTTTT. This sequence joins TRBV9 and TRBJ1-4, with unresolved D. The CDR3 has 16 amino acids. Per the germline V gene, CDR1 is SGDLS and CDR2 is YYNGEE. Between the trimmed V and J ends, which lost 2 bases and 0 bases, there was a span of 11 bases.

V gene TRBV6-1 combines with J gene TRBJ2-3, with D possibly matching TRBD2 (5 bases). V was cut by 5 bases and J by 4 bases, with 16 bases left in between. CDR3 size: 15 residues. CDR1 MNHNS and CDR2 SASEGT come from the germline V gene. The CDR3 region has the DNA TGTGCCAGCAGTTATAGCGCTAGTGCCCCAGATACGCAGTATTTT. This gives the protein CASSYSASAPDTQYF.

This chain uses TRBV7-9 with TRBJ2-3, with D possibly TRBD1 on 6 matching bases. The germline V and J ends were trimmed by 5 bases and 2 bases, with 14 bases remaining between them. The germline V gene has CDR1 SEHNR and CDR2 FQNEAQ (reference sequence). This CDR3 has 15 residues. CDR3 amino acids: CASSPGTFATDTQYF. The DNA for the CDR3 is TGTGCCAGCAGCCCTGGGACATTCGCCACAGATACGCAGTATTTT. Based on the CDR3 plus reference TRBV7-9 and TRBJ2-3, the full variable domain is DTGVSQNPRHKITKRGQNVTFRCDPISEHNRLYWYRQTLGQGPEFLTYFQNEAQLEKSRLLSDRFSAERPKGSFSTLEIQRTEQGDSAMYLCASSPGTFATDTQYFGPGTRLTVL.

This clonotype was observed a handful of times. The chain joins TRBV5-1 to TRBJ1-2; TRBD1 might be the D (6 bases). CDR3 length: 17 residues. Trimming removed 0 bases from V and 3 bases from J, with 18 bases in between. Germline V gene lookup returns CDR1 SGHRS and CDR2 YFSETQ. CDR3 loop: CASSLDTSQGRDYGYTF. The CDR3 DNA reads as TGCGCCAGCAGCTTGGACACCAGTCAGGGGCGCGACTATGGCTACACCTTC.